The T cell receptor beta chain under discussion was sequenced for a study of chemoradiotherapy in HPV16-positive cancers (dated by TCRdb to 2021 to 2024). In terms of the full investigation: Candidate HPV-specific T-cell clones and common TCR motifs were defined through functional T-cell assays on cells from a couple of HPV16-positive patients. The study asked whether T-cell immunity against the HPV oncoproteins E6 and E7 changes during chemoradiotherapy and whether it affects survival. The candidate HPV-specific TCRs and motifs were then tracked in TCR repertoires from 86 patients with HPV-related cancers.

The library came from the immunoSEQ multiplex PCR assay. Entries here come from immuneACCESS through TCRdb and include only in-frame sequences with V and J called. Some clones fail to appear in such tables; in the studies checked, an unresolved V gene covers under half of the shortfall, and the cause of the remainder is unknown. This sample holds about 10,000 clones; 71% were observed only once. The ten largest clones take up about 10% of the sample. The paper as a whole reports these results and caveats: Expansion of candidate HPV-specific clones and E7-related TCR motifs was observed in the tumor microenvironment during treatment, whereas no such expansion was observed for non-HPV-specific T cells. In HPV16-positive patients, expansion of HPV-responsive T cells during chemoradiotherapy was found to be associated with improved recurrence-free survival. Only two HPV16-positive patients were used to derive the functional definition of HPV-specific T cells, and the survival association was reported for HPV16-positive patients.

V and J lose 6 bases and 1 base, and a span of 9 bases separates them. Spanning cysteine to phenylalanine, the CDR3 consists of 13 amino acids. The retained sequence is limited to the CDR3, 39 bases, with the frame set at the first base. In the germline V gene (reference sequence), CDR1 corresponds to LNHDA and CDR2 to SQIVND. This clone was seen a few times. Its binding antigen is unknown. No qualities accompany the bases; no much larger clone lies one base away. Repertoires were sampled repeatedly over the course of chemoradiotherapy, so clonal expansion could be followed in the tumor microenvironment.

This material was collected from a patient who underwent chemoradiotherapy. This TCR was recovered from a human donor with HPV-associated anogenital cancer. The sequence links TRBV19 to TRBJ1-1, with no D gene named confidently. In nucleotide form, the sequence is TGTGCCAGTAGCGTCCTAGGGAACACTGAAGCTTTCTTT. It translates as CASSVLGNTEAFF.